The next 4 T cell receptor beta chains were all read from a single sample in a study of blood T cell repertoires in COVID-19. Sequenced by immunoSEQ multiplex PCR; TCRdb stores in-frame clones only, minus some. The sample includes about 100,000 clones, 80% to 95% seen only once; the top ten take roughly 1.9%. Sequencing was carried out using peripheral blood. Every receptor here comes from a man aged 45-60 years with active COVID-19.

This chain joins TRBV21-1 and TRBJ1-5; the table's D call TRBD1 went unverified against the DNA. TRBV21-1 is a pseudogene segment. This CDR3 is built from 13 residues. CDR3 region: CAGQAGIYQPQHF. The CDR3 DNA reads as TGTGCCGGCCAAGCAGGTATTTATCAGCCCCAGCATTTT.

This chain connects TRBV24-1 to TRBJ2-3; D may be TRBD2 (5 bases). V was clipped by 5 bases and J by 6 bases, with 14 bases between them. CDR3 length: 14 residues. The V gene's germline CDR1 is KGHDR and CDR2 SFDVKD. The CDR3 spells CATSAGLARDTQYF. In nucleotides, the CDR3 is TGTGCCACCAGTGCAGGACTTGCTCGGGATACGCAGTATTTT.

The chain combines TRBV5-6 with TRBJ2-3; tentative D call: TRBD2 (6 bases). V was pared by 0 bases and J by 0 bases, with 11 bases between. CDR3 size: 16 residues. Germline V gene sequence: CDR1 SGHDT, CDR2 YYEEEE. The CDR3 DNA is TGTGCCAGCAGCTTGGCCTCCGGGACTAGCACAGATACGCAGTATTTT. As protein: CASSLASGTSTDTQYF.

The chain is built from TRBV15 and TRBJ1-1; D is perhaps TRBD1 (6 bases). CDR1 is LNHNV and CDR2 is YYDKDF in the germline V gene (reference sequence). V was pared by 0 bases and J by 5 bases, with 22 bases between. This CDR3 has 18 residues. CDR3: CATSRDKRAGVSWTEAFF. The CDR3 bases are TGTGCCACCAGCAGAGATAAGAGGGCAGGGGTGTCGTGGACTGAAGCTTTCTTT. The whole variable domain, remainder taken from reference TRBV15 and TRBJ1-1, is DAMVIQNPRYQVTQFGKPVTLSCSQTLNHNVMYWYQQKSSQAPKLLFHYYDKDFNNEADTPDNFQSRRPNTSFCFLDIRSPGLGDTAMYLCATSRDKRAGVSWTEAFFGQGTRLTVV.